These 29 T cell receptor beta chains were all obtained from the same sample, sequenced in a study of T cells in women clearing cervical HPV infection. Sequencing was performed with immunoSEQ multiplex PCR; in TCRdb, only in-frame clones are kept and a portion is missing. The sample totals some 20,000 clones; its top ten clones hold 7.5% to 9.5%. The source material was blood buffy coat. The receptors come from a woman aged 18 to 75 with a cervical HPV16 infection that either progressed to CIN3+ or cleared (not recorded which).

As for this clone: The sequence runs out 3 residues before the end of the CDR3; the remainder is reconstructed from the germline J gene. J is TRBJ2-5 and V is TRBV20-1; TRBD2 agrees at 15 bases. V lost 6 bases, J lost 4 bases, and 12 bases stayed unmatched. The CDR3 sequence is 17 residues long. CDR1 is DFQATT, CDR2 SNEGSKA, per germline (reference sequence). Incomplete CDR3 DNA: TGCAGTGCCCGACCCCTAGGACTAGCGGGGGGGCGAGAGACC. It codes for CSARPLGLAGGRET. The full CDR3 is CSARPLGLAGGRETQYF.

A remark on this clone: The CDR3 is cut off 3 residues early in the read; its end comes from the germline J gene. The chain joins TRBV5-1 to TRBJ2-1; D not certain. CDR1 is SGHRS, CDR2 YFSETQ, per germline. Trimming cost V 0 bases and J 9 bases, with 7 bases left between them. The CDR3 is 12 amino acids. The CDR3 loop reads CASSLDRPEQFF. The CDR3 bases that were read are TGCGCCAGCAGCTTGGACAGACCTGAG.

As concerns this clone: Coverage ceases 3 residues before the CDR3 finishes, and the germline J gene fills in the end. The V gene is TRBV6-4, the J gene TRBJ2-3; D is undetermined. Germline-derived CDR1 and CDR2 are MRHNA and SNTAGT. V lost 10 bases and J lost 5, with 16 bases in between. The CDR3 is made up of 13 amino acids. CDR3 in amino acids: CATASQLGDTQYF. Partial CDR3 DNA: TGTGCCACCGCTTCTCAACTTGGAGATACG.

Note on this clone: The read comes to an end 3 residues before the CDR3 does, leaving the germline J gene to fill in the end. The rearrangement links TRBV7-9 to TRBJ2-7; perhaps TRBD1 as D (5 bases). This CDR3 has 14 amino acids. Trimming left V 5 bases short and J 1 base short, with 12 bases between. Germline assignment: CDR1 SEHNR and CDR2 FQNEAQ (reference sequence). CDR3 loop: CASSPRQGSYEQYF. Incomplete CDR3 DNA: TGTGCCAGCAGCCCTAGGCAGGGATCCTACGAG.

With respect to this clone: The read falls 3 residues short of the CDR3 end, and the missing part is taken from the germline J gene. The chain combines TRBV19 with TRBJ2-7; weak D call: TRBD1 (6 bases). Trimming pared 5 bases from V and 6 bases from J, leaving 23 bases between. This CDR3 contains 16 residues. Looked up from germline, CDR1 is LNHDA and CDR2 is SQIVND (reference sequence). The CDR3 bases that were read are TGTGCCAGTAGTCCTATTTCTGGGGACATCCTTGTCGAG. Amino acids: CASSPISGDILVE. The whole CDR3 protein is CASSPISGDILVEQYF.

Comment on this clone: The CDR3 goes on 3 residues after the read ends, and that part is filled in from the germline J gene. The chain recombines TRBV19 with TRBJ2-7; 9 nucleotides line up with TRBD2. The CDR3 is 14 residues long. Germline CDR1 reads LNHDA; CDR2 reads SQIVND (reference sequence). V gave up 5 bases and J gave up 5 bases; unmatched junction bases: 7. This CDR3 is CASSPGLAADEQYF. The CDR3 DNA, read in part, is TGTGCCAGTAGTCCGGGACTAGCTGCCGACGAG.

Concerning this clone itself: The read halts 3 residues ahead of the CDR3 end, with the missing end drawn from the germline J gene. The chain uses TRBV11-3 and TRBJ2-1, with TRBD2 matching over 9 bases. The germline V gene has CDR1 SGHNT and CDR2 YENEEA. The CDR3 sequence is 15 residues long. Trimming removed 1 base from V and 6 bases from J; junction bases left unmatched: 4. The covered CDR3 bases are TGTGCCAGCAGCTTAGGGACTAGCGCCATCAATGAG. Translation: CASSLGTSAINE. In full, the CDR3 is CASSLGTSAINEQFF.

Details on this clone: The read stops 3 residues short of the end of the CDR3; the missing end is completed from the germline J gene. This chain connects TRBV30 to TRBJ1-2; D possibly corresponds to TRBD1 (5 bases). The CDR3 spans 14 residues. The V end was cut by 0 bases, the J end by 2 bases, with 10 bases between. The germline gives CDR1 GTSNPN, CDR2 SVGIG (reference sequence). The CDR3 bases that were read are TGTGCCTGGAGTGTAGGGGCTATGAACTATGGC. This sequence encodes CAWSVGAMNYG. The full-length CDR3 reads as CAWSVGAMNYGYTF.

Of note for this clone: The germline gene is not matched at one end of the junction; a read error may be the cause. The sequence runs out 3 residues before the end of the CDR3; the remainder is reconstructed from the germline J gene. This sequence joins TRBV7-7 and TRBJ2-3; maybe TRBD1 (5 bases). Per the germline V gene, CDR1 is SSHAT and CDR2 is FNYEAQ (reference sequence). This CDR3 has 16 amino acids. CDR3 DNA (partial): TGTGCTAGCAGCCTTAGGACAACCCCTAGCACAGATACG. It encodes CASSLRTTPSTDT. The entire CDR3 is CASSLRTTPSTDTQYF.

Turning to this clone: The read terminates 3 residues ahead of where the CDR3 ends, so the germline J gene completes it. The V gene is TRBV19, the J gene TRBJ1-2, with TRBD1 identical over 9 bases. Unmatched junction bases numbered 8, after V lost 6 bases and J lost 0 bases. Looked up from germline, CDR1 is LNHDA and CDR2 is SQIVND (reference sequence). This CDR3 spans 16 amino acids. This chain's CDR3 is CASSTGRDRANYGYTF. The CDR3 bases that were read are TGTGCCAGTAGCACCGGTAGGGACAGGGCTAACTATGGC.

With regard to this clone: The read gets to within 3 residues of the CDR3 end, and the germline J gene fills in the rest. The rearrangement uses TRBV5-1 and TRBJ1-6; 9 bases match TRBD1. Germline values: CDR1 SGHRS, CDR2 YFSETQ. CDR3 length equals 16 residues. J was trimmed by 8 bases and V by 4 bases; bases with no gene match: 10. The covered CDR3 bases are TGCGCCAGCAGCGGAGGACAGGGGATCGGCGATTCACCC. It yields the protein CASSGGQGIGDSP. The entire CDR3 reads CASSGGQGIGDSPLHF.

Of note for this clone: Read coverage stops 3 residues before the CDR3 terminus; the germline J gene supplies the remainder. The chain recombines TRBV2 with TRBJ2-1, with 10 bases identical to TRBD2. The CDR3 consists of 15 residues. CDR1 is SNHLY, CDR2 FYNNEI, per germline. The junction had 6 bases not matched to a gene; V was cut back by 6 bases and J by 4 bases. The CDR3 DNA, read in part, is TGTGCCAGCAGCGCTCTAGCGGGGGATTACAATGAG. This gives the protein CASSALAGDYNE. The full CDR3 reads CASSALAGDYNEQFF.

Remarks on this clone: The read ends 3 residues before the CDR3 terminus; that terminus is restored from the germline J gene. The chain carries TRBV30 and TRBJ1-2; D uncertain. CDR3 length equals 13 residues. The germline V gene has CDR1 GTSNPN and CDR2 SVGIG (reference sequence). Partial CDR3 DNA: TGTGCCTGGACGGGTCCGGACTCCTACGAC. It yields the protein CAWTGPDSYD. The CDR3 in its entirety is CAWTGPDSYDYTF. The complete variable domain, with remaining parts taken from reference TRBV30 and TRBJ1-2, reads SQTIHQWPATLVQPVGSPLSLECTVEGTSNPNLYWYRQAAGRGLQLLFYSVGIGQISSEVPQNLSASRPQDRQFILSSKKLLLSDSGFYLCAWTGPDSYDYTFGSGTRLTVV.

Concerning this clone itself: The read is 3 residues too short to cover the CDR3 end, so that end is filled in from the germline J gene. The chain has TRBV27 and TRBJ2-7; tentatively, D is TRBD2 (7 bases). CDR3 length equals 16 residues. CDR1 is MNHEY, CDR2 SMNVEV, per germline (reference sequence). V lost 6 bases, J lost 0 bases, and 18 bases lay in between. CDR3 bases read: TGTGCCAGCAGCCGCCGGGGGCGGGGGAGCTCCTACGAG. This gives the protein CASSRRGRGSSYE. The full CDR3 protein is CASSRRGRGSSYEQYF.

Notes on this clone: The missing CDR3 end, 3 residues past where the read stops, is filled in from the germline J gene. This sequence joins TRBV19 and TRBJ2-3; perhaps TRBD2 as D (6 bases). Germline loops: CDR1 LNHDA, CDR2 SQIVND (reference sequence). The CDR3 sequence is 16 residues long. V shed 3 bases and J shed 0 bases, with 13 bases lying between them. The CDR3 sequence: CASSIRASVSTDTQYF. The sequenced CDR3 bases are TGTGCCAGTAGTATCCGGGCTAGCGTAAGCACAGATACG.

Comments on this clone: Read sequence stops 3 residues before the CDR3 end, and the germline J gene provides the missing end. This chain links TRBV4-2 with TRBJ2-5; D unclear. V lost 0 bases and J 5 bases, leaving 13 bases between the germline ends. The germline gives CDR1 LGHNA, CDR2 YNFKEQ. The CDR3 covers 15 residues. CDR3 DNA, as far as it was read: TGTGCCAGCAGCCAAGATGGGCGTAGGGTGGAGACC. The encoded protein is CASSQDGRRVET. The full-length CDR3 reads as CASSQDGRRVETQYF.

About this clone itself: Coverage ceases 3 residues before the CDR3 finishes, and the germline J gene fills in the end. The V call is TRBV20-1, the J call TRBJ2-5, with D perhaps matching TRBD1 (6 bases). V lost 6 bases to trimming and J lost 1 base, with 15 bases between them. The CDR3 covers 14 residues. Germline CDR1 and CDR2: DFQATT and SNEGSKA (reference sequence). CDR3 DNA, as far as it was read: TGCAGTGCGCAAACAGGGTTGGTCCAAGAGACC. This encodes CSAQTGLVQET. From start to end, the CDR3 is CSAQTGLVQETQYF.

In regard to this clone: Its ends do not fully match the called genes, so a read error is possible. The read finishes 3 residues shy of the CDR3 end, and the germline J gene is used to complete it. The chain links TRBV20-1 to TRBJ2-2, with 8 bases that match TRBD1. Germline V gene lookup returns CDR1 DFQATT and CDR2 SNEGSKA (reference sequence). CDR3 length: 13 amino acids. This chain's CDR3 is CSAGDRGSRELFF. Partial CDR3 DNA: TGCAGTGCTGGAGACAGGGGATCTCGGGAG.

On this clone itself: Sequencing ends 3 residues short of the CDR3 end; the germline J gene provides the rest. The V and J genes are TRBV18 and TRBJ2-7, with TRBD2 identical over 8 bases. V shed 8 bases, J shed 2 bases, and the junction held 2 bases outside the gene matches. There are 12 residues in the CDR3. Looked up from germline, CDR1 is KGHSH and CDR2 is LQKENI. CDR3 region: CASTSGAYEQYF. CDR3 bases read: TGTGCCAGCACTAGCGGCGCCTACGAG.

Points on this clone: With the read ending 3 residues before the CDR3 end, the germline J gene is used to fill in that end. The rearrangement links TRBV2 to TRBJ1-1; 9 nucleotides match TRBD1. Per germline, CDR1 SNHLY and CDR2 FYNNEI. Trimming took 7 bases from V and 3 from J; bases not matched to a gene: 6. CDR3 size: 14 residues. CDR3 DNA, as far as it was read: TGTGCCAGCAAGGGGACAGGGTTGGACACTGAA. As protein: CASKGTGLDTE. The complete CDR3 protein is CASKGTGLDTEAFF.

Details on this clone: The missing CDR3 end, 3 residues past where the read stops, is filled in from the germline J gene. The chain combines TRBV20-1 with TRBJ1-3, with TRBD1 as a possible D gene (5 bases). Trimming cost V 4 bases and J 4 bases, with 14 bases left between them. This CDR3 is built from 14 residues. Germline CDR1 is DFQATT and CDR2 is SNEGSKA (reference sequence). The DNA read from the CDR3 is TGCAGTGCTACCCGGAAGGGGATCGGAAACACC. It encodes CSATRKGIGNT. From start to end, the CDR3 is CSATRKGIGNTIYF.

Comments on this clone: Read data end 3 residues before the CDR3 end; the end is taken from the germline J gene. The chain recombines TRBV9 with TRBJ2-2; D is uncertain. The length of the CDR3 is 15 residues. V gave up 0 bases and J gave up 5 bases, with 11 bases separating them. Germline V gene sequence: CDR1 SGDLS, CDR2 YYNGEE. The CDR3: CASSVVPQRTGELFF. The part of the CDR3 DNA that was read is TGTGCCAGCAGCGTAGTACCCCAGAGAACCGGGGAG. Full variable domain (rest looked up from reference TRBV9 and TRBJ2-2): DSGVTQTPKHLITATGQRVTLRCSPRSGDLSVYWYQQSLDQGLQFLIQYYNGEERAKGNILERFSAQQFPDLHSELNLSSLELGDSALYFCASSVVPQRTGELFFGEGSRLTVL.

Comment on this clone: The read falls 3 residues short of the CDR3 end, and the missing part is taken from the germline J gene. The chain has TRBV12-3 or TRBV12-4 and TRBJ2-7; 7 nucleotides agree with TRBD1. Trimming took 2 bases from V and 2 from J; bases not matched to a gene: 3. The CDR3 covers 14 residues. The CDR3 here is CASSLHTGAYEQYF. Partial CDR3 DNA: TGTGCCAGCAGTTTACACACAGGGGCCTACGAG.

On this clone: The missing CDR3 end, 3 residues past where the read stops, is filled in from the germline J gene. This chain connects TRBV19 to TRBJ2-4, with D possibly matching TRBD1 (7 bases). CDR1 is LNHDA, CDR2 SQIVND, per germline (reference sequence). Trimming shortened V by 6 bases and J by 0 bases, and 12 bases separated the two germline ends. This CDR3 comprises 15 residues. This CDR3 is CASRVRGEAKNIQYF. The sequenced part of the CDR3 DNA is TGTGCCAGTAGGGTCAGGGGGGAAGCCAAAAACATT.

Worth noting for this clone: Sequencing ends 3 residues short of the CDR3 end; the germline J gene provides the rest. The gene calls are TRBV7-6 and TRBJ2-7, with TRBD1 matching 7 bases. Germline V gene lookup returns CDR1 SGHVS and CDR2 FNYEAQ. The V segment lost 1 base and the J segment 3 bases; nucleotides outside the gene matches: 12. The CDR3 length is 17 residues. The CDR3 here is CASSLGLGNRGDYEQYF. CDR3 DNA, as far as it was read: TGTGCCAGCAGCTTAGGGCTAGGGAACAGGGGTGACTACGAG.

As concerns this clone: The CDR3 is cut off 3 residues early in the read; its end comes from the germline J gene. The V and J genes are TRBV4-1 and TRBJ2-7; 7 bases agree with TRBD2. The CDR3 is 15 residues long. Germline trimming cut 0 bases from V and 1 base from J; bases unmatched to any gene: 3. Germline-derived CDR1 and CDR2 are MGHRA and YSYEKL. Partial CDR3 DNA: TGCGCCAGCAGCCAAGATAGGGGACTATCCTACGAG. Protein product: CASSQDRGLSYE. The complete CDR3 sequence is CASSQDRGLSYEQYF.

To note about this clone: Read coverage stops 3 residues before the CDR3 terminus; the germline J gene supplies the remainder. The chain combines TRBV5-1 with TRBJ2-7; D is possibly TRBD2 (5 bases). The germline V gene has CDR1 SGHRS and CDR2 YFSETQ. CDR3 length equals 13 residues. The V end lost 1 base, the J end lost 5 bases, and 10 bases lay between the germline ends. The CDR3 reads CASSLITSDEQYF. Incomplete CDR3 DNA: TGCGCCAGCAGCTTGATCACTAGTGACGAG. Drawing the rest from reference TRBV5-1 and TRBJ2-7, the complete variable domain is KAGVTQTPRYLIKTRGQQVTLSCSPISGHRSVSWYQQTPGQGLQFLFEYFSETQRNKGNFPGRFSGRQFSNSRSEMNVSTLELGDSALYLCASSLITSDEQYFGPGTRLTVT.

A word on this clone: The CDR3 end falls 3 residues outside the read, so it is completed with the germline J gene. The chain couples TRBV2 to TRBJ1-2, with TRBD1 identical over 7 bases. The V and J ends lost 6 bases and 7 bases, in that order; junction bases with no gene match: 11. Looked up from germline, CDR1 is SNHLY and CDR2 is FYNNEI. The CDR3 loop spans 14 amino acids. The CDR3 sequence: CASSADRELSGYTF. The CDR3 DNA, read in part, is TGTGCCAGCAGCGCTGACAGGGAATTAAGTGGC.

The CDR3 spells CASSYSEEETQYF. CDR3 DNA (partial): TGTGCCAGCAGTTATTCAGAGGAAGAGACC. This chain connects TRBV6-2 or TRBV6-3 to TRBJ2-5; the D is unclear. The read ends 3 residues before the CDR3 terminus; that terminus is restored from the germline J gene. CDR3 length equals 13 residues. Germline CDR1 and CDR2: MNHEY and SVGEGT. V lost 3 bases to trimming and J lost 3 bases, with 8 bases between them.